What follows are 28 T cell receptor beta chains derived from one specimen sequenced in a study of vaccination and CD4 T cells after COVID-19. The study sequenced cultured CD4+ T cell DNA using the Oncomine TCR Beta short-read assay. TCRdb used MiXCR to reprocess the PCR reads, holding one entry per CDR3 protein. The sample has more than 20,000 distinct CDR3 sequences; around 42% are singletons. Their antigens remain unidentified. The sample's time point: late sampling 161 to 241 days after vaccination in three convalescent patients. Noted treatment: roughly nine-day PBMC culture with coronavirus spike peptide pools or control peptides (ViraFEST assay). Material: CD4+ T cells from blood, cultured in vitro, obtained about 7 months after SARS-CoV-2 vaccination. All receptors come from a human donor who had recovered from COVID-19.

The V and J genes are TRBV27 and TRBJ2-3, with D uncertain. Germline CDR1 and CDR2: MNHEY and SMNVEV (reference sequence). V was trimmed by 5 bases and J by 5 bases, leaving 17 bases between them. The CDR3 spans 15 residues. For the CDR3, the DNA is TGTGCCAGCAGTCAGACACCGGAGTATGGAGATACGCAGTATTTT. This codes for CASSQTPEYGDTQYF.

This rearrangement joins TRBV20-1 to TRBJ2-7; D call uncertain. V was shortened by 1 base and J by 1 base, with 14 bases between the two germline ends. Germline V gene sequence: CDR1 DFQATT, CDR2 SNEGSKA (reference sequence). This CDR3 has 15 amino acids. The DNA for the CDR3 is TGCAGTGCTAGAGCGACCGCAGCCCCATCCTACGAGCAGTACTTC. As protein: CSARATAAPSYEQYF.

This clonotype occurred a few times. The chain combines TRBV20-1 with TRBJ2-5; D gene unclear. The ends were cut back, 1 base at V and 2 bases at J, with 14 bases in the middle. Germline-derived CDR1 and CDR2 are DFQATT and SNEGSKA (reference sequence). The CDR3 totals 15 residues. The CDR3 DNA follows: TGCAGTGCTAGAGGGCACTCGGACGCGCAAGAGACCCAGTACTTC. Amino acids: CSARGHSDAQETQYF.

V gene TRBV4-2 combines with J gene TRBJ2-1; D possibly matches TRBD1 or TRBD2 (6 bases each). Deletions cut 4 bases from V and 1 base from J, with 14 bases between. CDR1 and CDR2 from the germline V gene are LGHNA and YNFKEQ. The CDR3 covers 16 residues. The CDR3 spells CASSPTGGQSYNEQFF. CDR3 DNA sequence: TGTGCCAGCAGCCCCACCGGGGGACAATCCTACAATGAGCAGTTCTTC.

In its sample, this clonotype was seen a few times. The genes are TRBV6-5 and TRBJ2-7, with TRBD1 matching 9 bases. Germline lookup yields CDR1 MNHEY and CDR2 SVGAGI. This CDR3 is built from 16 residues. Unmatched junction bases numbered 3, after V lost 0 bases and J lost 0 bases. CDR3 in amino acids: CASSYSGTGSSYEQYF. CDR3 nucleotides: TGTGCCAGCAGTTACTCGGGGACAGGGAGCTCCTACGAGCAGTACTTC.

V is TRBV7-3 and J is TRBJ1-5; 7 positions agree with TRBD1. Germline V gene data show CDR1 as SGHTA and CDR2 as FQGTGA. This CDR3 is built from 16 residues. The V and J ends lost 3 bases and 7 bases, in that order; junction bases with no gene match: 12. This chain's CDR3 is CASSFTIFRGWQPQHF. The CDR3 DNA sequence: TGTGCCAGCAGCTTCACCATATTCAGGGGGTGGCAGCCCCAGCATTTT.

The table lists this clonotype with a few counts. The J gene is TRBJ2-7, the V gene TRBV6-1, with 11 bases lining up with TRBD2. Trimming at V came to 6 bases and at J to 1 base, leaving 5 bases not matched to a gene. CDR3 length: 15 residues. Per germline, CDR1 MNHNS and CDR2 SASEGT. The CDR3 nucleotides are TGTGCCAGCAGGACCGGGACTAGCGGTTCCTACGAGCAGTACTTC. Translating gives CASRTGTSGSYEQYF.

This clonotype was seen a few times. The V gene is TRBV7-3, the J gene TRBJ2-1; perhaps D is TRBD1 or TRBD2 (5 bases each). This CDR3 contains 15 residues. CDR1 and CDR2 (germline): SGHTA, FQGTGA. V was pared by 5 bases and J by 3 bases, with 14 bases between. This CDR3 is CASSLEGTNYNEQFF. The CDR3 nucleotides read TGTGCCAGCAGCCTAGAGGGGACCAACTACAATGAGCAGTTCTTC.

This chain uses TRBV7-2 with TRBJ2-7; 9 bases line up with TRBD2. The CDR3 is 14 residues long. Germline CDR1 reads SGHTA; CDR2 reads FQGNSA. V trimming: 3 bases; J trimming: 1 base; junction bases outside the gene matches: 1. The CDR3 spells CASSFSGSSYEQYF. Written as DNA, the CDR3 is TGTGCCAGCAGCTTTAGCGGGAGTTCCTACGAGCAGTACTTC.

V and J are TRBV20-1 and TRBJ2-1, with D possibly TRBD2 on 6 matching bases. The CDR3 extends over 13 amino acids. Deletions cut 5 bases from V and 7 bases from J, with 15 bases between. Germline values: CDR1 DFQATT, CDR2 SNEGSKA (reference sequence). CDR3 loop: CSAAPGGINEQFF. The CDR3 nucleotides read TGCAGTGCTGCCCCTGGGGGGATTAATGAGCAGTTCTTC.

This clonotype was seen a handful of times. The chain recombines TRBV4-2 with TRBJ2-7; D might be TRBD1 (6 bases). CDR3 size: 14 residues. Trimming removed 2 bases at V and 0 bases at J, with 8 bases between. Germline V lookup: CDR1 LGHNA, CDR2 YNFKEQ. The CDR3 nucleotides read TGTGCCAGCAGCCAATTGGACAGCTCCTACGAGCAGTACTTC. This gives the protein CASSQLDSSYEQYF.

The chain employs TRBV19 and TRBJ1-2; 12 bases map to TRBD1. The trim removed 11 bases at V and 4 bases at J, leaving 5 bases unmatched. CDR3 length: 13 residues. Germline CDR1 LNHDA, CDR2 SQIVND (reference sequence). CDR3 nucleotides: TGTGCCGCCCGGGACAGGGGGCTCTATGGCTACACCTTC. Protein: CAARDRGLYGYTF.

The CDR3 region is CATSRDQGAGNQPQHF. CDR3 nucleotides: TGTGCCACCAGCAGAGATCAGGGCGCAGGGAATCAGCCCCAGCATTTT. This sequence joins TRBV15 and TRBJ1-5; a possible D gene is TRBD1 (5 bases). The CDR3 extends over 16 amino acids. With 0 bases removed from V and 4 bases from J, the gap between germline ends came to 13 bases. Germline assignment: CDR1 LNHNV and CDR2 YYDKDF (reference sequence). The variable domain in full, completed from reference TRBV15 and TRBJ1-5, reads DAMVIQNPRYQVTQFGKPVTLSCSQTLNHNVMYWYQQKSSQAPKLLFHYYDKDFNNEADTPDNFQSRRPNTSFCFLDIRSPGLGDTAMYLCATSRDQGAGNQPQHFGDGTRLSIL.

The chain joins TRBV6-2 or TRBV6-3 to TRBJ1-5; 9 bases fit TRBD1. CDR3 length: 19 amino acids. Germline V lookup: CDR1 MNHEY, CDR2 SVGEGT. With 6 bases clipped from V and 2 bases from J, the junction kept 17 bases outside the gene matches. The CDR3 DNA follows: TGTGCCAGCAGCCCCTCAACGGGACAGGGAGCGTCCGGCAATCAGCCCCAGCATTTT. It encodes CASSPSTGQGASGNQPQHF.

A few counts support this clonotype. The rearrangement joins TRBV7-2 to TRBJ2-3; no firm D call. The V end was cut by 5 bases, the J end by 3 bases, with 12 bases between. The germline CDR1 and CDR2 sequences are SGHTA and FQGNSA. This CDR3 spans 14 amino acids. The CDR3 loop reads CASSHELLTDTQYF. The CDR3 bases are TGTGCCAGCAGCCATGAACTACTTACAGATACGCAGTATTTT. Together with reference TRBV7-2 and TRBJ2-3, the CDR3 gives the full variable domain: GAGVSQSPSNKVTEKGKDVELRCDPISGHTALYWYRQSLGQGLEFLIYFQGNSAPDKSGLPSDRFSAERTGGSVSTLTIQRTQQEDSAVYLCASSHELLTDTQYFGPGTRLTVL.

The chain has TRBV10-3 and TRBJ2-5, with a tentative D call TRBD2 (5 bases). This CDR3 is built from 16 residues. Germline-derived CDR1 and CDR2 are ENHRY and SYGVKD. The V gene lost 0 bases and the J gene lost 3 bases, with 14 bases spanning the gap. For the CDR3, the DNA is TGTGCCATCAGTGAGTCGACTCCCAGCGGAGAAGAGACCCAGTACTTC. Translated: CAISESTPSGEETQYF.

This clonotype was counted a few times. V is TRBV5-1 and J is TRBJ2-5; 10 nucleotides agree with TRBD2. The CDR3 totals 18 residues. The germline gives CDR1 SGHRS, CDR2 YFSETQ. J lost 7 bases, V lost 5 bases, and 20 bases had no gene match. CDR3 nucleotides: TGCGCCAGCAGGCAGGACGCTAGCGGGAGAGGGAGTCCATGGACCCAGTACTTC. Its protein product is CASRQDASGRGSPWTQYF. The full variable domain, with the rest looked up from reference TRBV5-1 and TRBJ2-5, is KAGVTQTPRYLIKTRGQQVTLSCSPISGHRSVSWYQQTPGQGLQFLFEYFSETQRNKGNFPGRFSGRQFSNSRSEMNVSTLELGDSALYLCASRQDASGRGSPWTQYFGPGTRLLVL.

V and J are TRBV19 and TRBJ2-5; no reliable D call. Germline lookup yields CDR1 LNHDA and CDR2 SQIVND (reference sequence). With 1 base removed from V and 3 bases from J, the gap between germline ends came to 15 bases. The CDR3 is made up of 16 amino acids. In nucleotides, the CDR3 is TGTGCCAGTAGTATAGGGGTGGGCGTATTGGAAGAGACCCAGTACTTC. Translated: CASSIGVGVLEETQYF.

The rearrangement uses TRBV6-1 and TRBJ2-1, with TRBD2 matching over 12 bases. Trimming took 6 bases from V and 6 from J; bases not matched to a gene: 3. Germline CDR1 reads MNHNS; CDR2 reads SASEGT. The CDR3 has 14 amino acids. The DNA of the CDR3 is TGTGCCAGCAGAAGGACTAGCGGGACCAATGAGCAGTTCTTC. This sequence encodes CASRRTSGTNEQFF.

This chain joins TRBV27 and TRBJ2-7; 9 nucleotides align to TRBD2. After removal of 3 bases from V and 1 base from J, the junction contained 4 bases not matched to a gene. CDR1 is MNHEY, CDR2 SMNVEV, per germline (reference sequence). CDR3 size: 15 residues. CDR3 bases: TGTGCCAGCAGTTTTCGACTAGCGGCTTCCTACGAGCAGTACTTC. It yields the protein CASSFRLAASYEQYF.

The chain links TRBV11-1 to TRBJ2-1, with 13 bases aligning to TRBD2. V was pared by 3 bases and J by 10 bases, with 6 bases of the junction left unmatched. The CDR3 consists of 15 residues. The germline V gene has CDR1 SGHAT and CDR2 FQDESV (reference sequence). The CDR3 coding sequence is TGTGCCAGCAGCTTCCGACTAGCGGGGGGTGTGGAGCAGTTCTTC. Amino acids: CASSFRLAGGVEQFF.

The chain joins TRBV6-1 to TRBJ1-5; TRBD1 aligns across 8 bases. J was trimmed by 1 base and V by 6 bases; bases with no gene match: 5. There are 15 residues in the CDR3. Germline V CDR1 and CDR2: MNHNS, SASEGT. CDR3 protein: CASRGQGISNQPQHF. CDR3 bases: TGTGCCAGCAGAGGACAGGGAATAAGCAATCAGCCCCAGCATTTT.

The gene calls are TRBV2 and TRBJ2-5; possible D gene TRBD2, 5 bases. The CDR3 covers 14 residues. V was shortened by 7 bases and J by 1 base, with 13 bases between the two germline ends. Per the germline V gene, CDR1 is SNHLY and CDR2 is FYNNEI. The CDR3 nucleotides are TGTGCCAGCACCGGGATGAGGTCCCAAGAGACCCAGTACTTC. Translating it yields CASTGMRSQETQYF. Complete variable domain (other parts from reference TRBV2 and TRBJ2-5): EPEVTQTPSHQVTQMGQEVILRCVPISNHLYFYWYRQILGQKVEFLVSFYNNEISEKSEIFDDQFSVERPDGSNFTLKIRSTKLEDSAMYFCASTGMRSQETQYFGPGTRLLVL.

This clonotype is medium-sized by share. CDR3 nucleotides: TGCAGTGCTGGACAGGGAGGGGATGGCTACACCTTC. Translating it yields CSAGQGGDGYTF. The J gene is TRBJ1-2, the V gene TRBV20-1, with 8 bases aligning to TRBD1. The V and J ends lost 5 bases and 6 bases, in that order; junction bases with no gene match: 5. This CDR3 has 12 residues. CDR1 is DFQATT and CDR2 is SNEGSKA in the germline V gene (reference sequence).

The chain joins TRBV10-3 to TRBJ2-3, with a possible D match to TRBD2 (6 bases). Germline values: CDR1 ENHRY, CDR2 SYGVKD. This CDR3 is 13 amino acids long. V was shortened by 10 bases and J by 2 bases, with 13 bases between the two germline ends. The CDR3 sequence: CATAAGSTDTQYF. CDR3 nucleotides: TGTGCCACAGCAGCGGGTTCCACAGATACGCAGTATTTT.

The count of this clonotype is one. The chain employs TRBV11-1 and TRBJ2-7, with 8 nucleotides matching TRBD1. Germline V gene data show CDR1 as SGHAT and CDR2 as FQDESV (reference sequence). The V and J ends lost 0 bases and 2 bases, in that order; junction bases with no gene match: 6. This CDR3 is built from 16 residues. The CDR3 DNA is TGTGCCAGCAGCTTAGCCGGCAGGGGGCTACCCTACGAGCAGTACTTC. This sequence encodes CASSLAGRGLPYEQYF.

The V and J genes are TRBV30 and TRBJ1-2, with D tentatively TRBD1 (5 bases). The CDR3 loop spans 13 amino acids. V lost 2 bases and J lost 4, with 11 bases in between. CDR1 is GTSNPN, CDR2 SVGIG, per germline (reference sequence). The CDR3 DNA reads TGTGCCTGGAGTCCCCAGGGTATCTATGGCTACACCTTC. As protein: CAWSPQGIYGYTF.

The chain combines TRBV28 with TRBJ1-3; 8 bases agree with TRBD1. The CDR3 spans 17 residues. Unmatched junction bases numbered 11, after V lost 6 bases and J lost 1 base. Germline V gives CDR1 MDHEN, CDR2 SYDVKM. CDR3 amino acids: CASRTTRTGPSGNTIYF. CDR3 bases: TGTGCCAGCAGGACAACTAGGACAGGGCCGTCTGGAAACACCATATATTTT.